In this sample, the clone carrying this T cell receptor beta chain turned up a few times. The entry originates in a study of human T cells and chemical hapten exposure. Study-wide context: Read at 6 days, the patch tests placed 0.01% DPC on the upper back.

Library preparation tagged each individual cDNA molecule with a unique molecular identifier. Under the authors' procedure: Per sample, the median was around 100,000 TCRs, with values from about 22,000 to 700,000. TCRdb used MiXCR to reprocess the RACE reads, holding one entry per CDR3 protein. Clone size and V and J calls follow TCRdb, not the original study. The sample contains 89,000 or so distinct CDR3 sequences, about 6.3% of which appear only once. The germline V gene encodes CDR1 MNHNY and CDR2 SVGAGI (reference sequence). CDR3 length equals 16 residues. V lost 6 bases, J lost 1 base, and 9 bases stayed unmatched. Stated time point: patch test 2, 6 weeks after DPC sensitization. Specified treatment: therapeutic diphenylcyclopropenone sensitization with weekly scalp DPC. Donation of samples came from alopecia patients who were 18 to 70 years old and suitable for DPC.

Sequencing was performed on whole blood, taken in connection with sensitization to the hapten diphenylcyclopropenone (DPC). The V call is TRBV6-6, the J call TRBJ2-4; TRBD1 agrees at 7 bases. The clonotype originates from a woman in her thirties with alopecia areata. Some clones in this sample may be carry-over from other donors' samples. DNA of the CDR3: TGTGCCAGCAGAATCGGACAGGAGAGGGCCAAAAACATTCAGTACTTC. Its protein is CASRIGQERAKNIQYF.